These T cell receptor beta chains were read from a single sample in a study of blood T cells in healthy people across ages. TCRdb passed the 5' RACE reads through MiXCR, listing each CDR3 protein once. This repertoire shows 850,000 to 1,000,000 distinct CDR3 sequences, roughly 50% found once; its top ten account for roughly a fifth. Specimen: blood. Source of these receptors: a woman aged 60-75 years in good health. The CDR3 runs from the conserved cysteine through the conserved F or W. D genes are given only for firm matches. Part of the rows lack a size; the others show once, few, many or a class for expanded clones.

>.|.|TRBV29-1|TRBJ2-1
TGCAGCGTCAAAGGAGGGAACAATGAGCAGTTCTTC
CSVKGGNNEQFF
>.|.|TRBV20-1|TRBJ1-6
TGCAGTGGTACCGGGACGGCAAATTCACCCCTCCACTTT
CSGTGTANSPLHF
>few|.|TRBV12-3/TRBV12-4|TRBJ2-7
TGTGCCAGCAGTTTAGCGTTCACAATTGGATACGAGCAGTACTTC
CASSLAFTIGYEQYF
>.|.|TRBV2|TRBJ1-6
TGTGCCAGCAGTGCTTACGCCAGTCACGGTTCACCCCTCCACTTT
CASSAYASHGSPLHF
>.|.|TRBV12-3/TRBV12-4|TRBJ2-1
TGTGCCAGCATGAGAGGCCGGAGCTCCTACAATGAGCAGTTCTTC
CASMRGRSSYNEQFF
>many|TRBD1|TRBV4-2|TRBJ1-4
TGTGCCAGCAGCCAGCAATGGGGACAGGGATATGAAAAACTGTTTTTT
CASSQQWGQGYEKLFF
>.|.|TRBV7-9|TRBJ2-7
TGTGCCAGCAGCTTAGATGGGGCATACAATGAGCAGTACTTC
CASSLDGAYNEQYF
>.|.|TRBV12-3/TRBV12-4|TRBJ2-7
TGTGCCAGCAGTTTTTGGGGAGTTGGGCTCGAGCAGTACTTC
CASSFWGVGLEQYF
>.|.|TRBV5-5|TRBJ2-7
TGTGCCAGCAGCGTGGGACGAATTTACGAGCAGTACTTC
CASSVGRIYEQYF
>.|.|TRBV28|TRBJ2-5
TGTGCCAGCAGTACCATGGAGACCCAGTACTTC
CASSTMETQYF
>.|.|TRBV7-2|TRBJ2-3
TGTGCCAGCAGTTCCTTACCGCGACTCTCTAGCGCAGATACGCAGTATTTT
CASSSLPRLSSADTQYF
>.|TRBD2|TRBV29-1|TRBJ2-3
TGCAGCGTTGAAAAACTAGCGGGAGGATCCACAGATACGCAGTATTTT
CSVEKLAGGSTDTQYF
>few|TRBD2|TRBV7-6|TRBJ2-7
TGTGCCAGCAGCCCCCAGTTAGCGGGAGCGTACGAGCAGTACTTC
CASSPQLAGAYEQYF
>many|.|TRBV4-2|TRBJ2-7
TGTGCCAGCAGCCGGACAAGCTCCTACGAGCAGTACTTC
CASSRTSSYEQYF
>.|.|TRBV7-9|TRBJ2-7
TGTGCCAGCATCCATAGCTCCTACAATGAGCAGTACTTC
CASIHSSYNEQYF
>.|TRBD1|TRBV20-1|TRBJ2-3
TGCAGTGCGGGCCCGGGACAGGGGGCGGATACGCAGTATTTT
CSAGPGQGADTQYF